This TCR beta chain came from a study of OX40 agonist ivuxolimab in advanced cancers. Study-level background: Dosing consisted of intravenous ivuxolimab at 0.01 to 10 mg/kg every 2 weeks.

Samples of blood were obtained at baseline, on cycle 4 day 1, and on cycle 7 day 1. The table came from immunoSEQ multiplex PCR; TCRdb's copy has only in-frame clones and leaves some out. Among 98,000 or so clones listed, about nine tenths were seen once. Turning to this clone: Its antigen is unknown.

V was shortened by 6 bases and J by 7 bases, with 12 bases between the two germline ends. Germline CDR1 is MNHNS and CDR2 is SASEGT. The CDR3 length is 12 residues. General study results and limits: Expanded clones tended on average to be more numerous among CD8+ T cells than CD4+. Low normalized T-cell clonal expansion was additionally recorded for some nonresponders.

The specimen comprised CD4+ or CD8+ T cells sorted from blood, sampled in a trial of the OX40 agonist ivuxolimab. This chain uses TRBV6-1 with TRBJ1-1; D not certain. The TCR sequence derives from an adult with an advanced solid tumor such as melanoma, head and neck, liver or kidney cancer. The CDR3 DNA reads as TGTGCCAGCAGCCGCGACGGGATTGAAGCTTTCTTT. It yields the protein CASSRDGIEAFF.